What follows are 6 T cell receptor beta chains derived from one specimen sequenced in a study of CD8+ T cells in alopecia areata. Extraction and reverse transcription of RNA yielded cDNA as the sequencing template. TCRdb's copy holds only in-frame clones and misses some; the assay was immunoSEQ multiplex PCR. The sample carries around 140,000 clones, roughly 61% recorded once. Sequencing used CD4+ T cells sorted from blood, obtained at week 0. The receptors originated from a human donor with alopecia areata.

The rearrangement uses TRBV27 and TRBJ2-7; D tentatively fits TRBD1 or TRBD2 (6 bases each). The germline V gene encodes CDR1 MNHEY and CDR2 SMNVEV (reference sequence). V was cut by 4 bases and J by 7 bases, with 11 bases left in between. The length of the CDR3 is 12 residues. The CDR3 nucleotides are TGTGCCAGCAGTTCTCAGGGGAGGGAGCAGTACTTC. This sequence encodes CASSSQGREQYF.

This clone was seen only a few times. The CDR3 DNA reads TGTGCCACCAGCAGAGATACAGGGGGCTATGGCTACACCTTC. Its protein is CATSRDTGGYGYTF. The chain links TRBV15 to TRBJ1-2; 8 bases line up with TRBD1. This CDR3 has 14 amino acids. V trimming: 0 bases; J trimming: 4 bases; junction bases outside the gene matches: 1. The V gene's germline CDR1 is LNHNV and CDR2 YYDKDF (reference sequence). Complete variable domain (other parts from reference TRBV15 and TRBJ1-2): DAMVIQNPRYQVTQFGKPVTLSCSQTLNHNVMYWYQQKSSQAPKLLFHYYDKDFNNEADTPDNFQSRRPNTSFCFLDIRSPGLGDTAMYLCATSRDTGGYGYTFGSGTRLTVV.

The chain uses TRBV6-5 and TRBJ2-3, with D perhaps being TRBD1 or TRBD2 (5 bases each). Germline assignment: CDR1 MNHEY and CDR2 SVGAGI. The V gene lost 7 bases and the J gene lost 6 bases, with 8 bases spanning the gap. The CDR3 is made up of 11 amino acids. The CDR3 DNA sequence: TGTGCCAGCACAGAGGGGGATACGCAGTATTTT. Translating gives CASTEGDTQYF.

In its sample, this clone ranks as medium-sized. This chain connects TRBV7-9 to TRBJ2-2; D might be TRBD1 (5 bases). The CDR3 runs 13 residues. V was pared by 2 bases and J by 5 bases, with 6 bases between. Germline values: CDR1 SEHNR, CDR2 FQNEAQ (reference sequence). CDR3 in amino acids: CASSLQGTGELFF. CDR3 sequence (DNA): TGTGCCAGCAGCTTACAGGGAACCGGGGAGCTGTTTTTT.

There are a few counts of this clone. The rearrangement uses TRBV19 and TRBJ2-7; 7 positions match TRBD1. Germline V gene sequence: CDR1 LNHDA, CDR2 SQIVND (reference sequence). The ends lost 5 bases at V and 8 bases at J; junction bases unmatched: 12. CDR3 length equals 14 residues. CDR3 region: CASSSPGQNLKQYF. In nucleotides, the CDR3 is TGTGCCAGTAGTTCCCCGGGACAGAATTTAAAGCAGTACTTC.

The table lists this clone with a few counts. V and J are TRBV5-6 and TRBJ2-7; 9 nucleotides agree with TRBD1. The germline CDR1 and CDR2 sequences are SGHDT and YYEEEE. Trimming took 5 bases from V and 0 from J; bases not matched to a gene: 12. The CDR3 has 17 residues. For the CDR3, the DNA is TGTGCCAGCAGTTACCTCCTTAGGGACAGGGACTCCTACGAGCAGTACTTC. Its translation: CASSYLLRDRDSYEQYF. Drawing the rest from reference TRBV5-6 and TRBJ2-7, the complete variable domain is DAGVTQSPTHLIKTRGQQVTLRCSPKSGHDTVSWYQQALGQGPQFIFQYYEEEERQRGNFPDRFSGHQFPNYSSELNVNALLLGDSALYLCASSYLLRDRDSYEQYFGPGTRLTVT.